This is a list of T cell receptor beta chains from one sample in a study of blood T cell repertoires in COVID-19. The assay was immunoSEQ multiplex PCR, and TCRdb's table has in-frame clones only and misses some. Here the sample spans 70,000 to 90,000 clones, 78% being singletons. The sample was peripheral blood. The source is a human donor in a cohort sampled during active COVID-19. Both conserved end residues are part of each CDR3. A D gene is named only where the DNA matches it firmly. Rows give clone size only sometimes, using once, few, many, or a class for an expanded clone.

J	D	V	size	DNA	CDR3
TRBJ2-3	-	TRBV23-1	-	TGCGCCAGCACCTTAAAAGCGACGCAGTATTTT	CASTLKATQYF
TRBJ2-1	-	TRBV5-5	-	TGTGCCAGCAGCGAGGGACTTTTACAGTTCTTC	CASSEGLLQFF
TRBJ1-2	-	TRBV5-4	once	TGTGCCAGCAGCTGGGGACTGGGTGGCTACACCTTC	CASSWGLGGYTF
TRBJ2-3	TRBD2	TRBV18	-	TGTGCCAGCTCACCAGCTAGCGGGAACCCGACAGATACGCAGTATTTT	CASSPASGNPTDTQYF
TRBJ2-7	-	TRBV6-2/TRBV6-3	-	TGTGCCAGCAGTTACCAGGGGTTCTACGAGCAGTACTTC	CASSYQGFYEQYF
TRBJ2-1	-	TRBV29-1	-	TGCAGCGTTGAAGAGGGCACCCAGCAGTTCTTC	CSVEEGTQQFF
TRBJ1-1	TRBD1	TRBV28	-	TGTGCCAGCAGTTTAACATCAGGGGGGAGCACTGAAGCTTTCTTT	CASSLTSGGSTEAFF
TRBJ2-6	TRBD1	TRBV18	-	TGTGCCAGCTCACCAAGGGGACAGAGCTCTGGGGCCAACGTCCTGACTTTC	CASSPRGQSSGANVLTF
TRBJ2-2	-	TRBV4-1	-	TGCGCCAGCTCAGGGTCCGGGGAGCTGTTTTTT	CASSGSGELFF
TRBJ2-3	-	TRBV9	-	TGTGCCAGCAGCGTACCTAGCGACAGACCTAGCACAGATACGCAGTATTTT	CASSVPSDRPSTDTQYF
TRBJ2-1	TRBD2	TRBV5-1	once	TGCGCCAGCAGCGGACTAGCGGGGGCCTACAATGAGCAGTTCTTC	CASSGLAGAYNEQFF
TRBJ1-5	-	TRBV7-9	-	TGTGCCAGCAGCTCCCCTCTGGGGGGGCAGCCCCAGCATTTT	CASSSPLGGQPQHF
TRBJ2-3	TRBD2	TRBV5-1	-	TGCGCCACTTCGCCAGCGGGGGACTTCACAGATACGCAGTATTTT	CATSPAGDFTDTQYF
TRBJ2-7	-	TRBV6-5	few	TGTGCCAGCGCTGGCCTTAACGTACACGAGCAGTACTTC	CASAGLNVHEQYF
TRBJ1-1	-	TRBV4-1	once	TGCGCCAGCAGCCAAGAGGGTCAGGGGAACACTGAAGCTTTCTTT	CASSQEGQGNTEAFF
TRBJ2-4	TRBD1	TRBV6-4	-	TGTGCCAGCTCAATAGAAGGGGGCGCGGCTGACATTCAGTACTTC	CASSIEGGAADIQYF
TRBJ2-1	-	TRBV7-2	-	TGTGCCAGCAGCTTAGTATCGAGTGCTGAGCAGTTCTTC	CASSLVSSAEQFF
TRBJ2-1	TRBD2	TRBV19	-	TGTGCCAGTAGTCCTACTAGCGGGATAAACAATGAGCAGTTCTTC	CASSPTSGINNEQFF